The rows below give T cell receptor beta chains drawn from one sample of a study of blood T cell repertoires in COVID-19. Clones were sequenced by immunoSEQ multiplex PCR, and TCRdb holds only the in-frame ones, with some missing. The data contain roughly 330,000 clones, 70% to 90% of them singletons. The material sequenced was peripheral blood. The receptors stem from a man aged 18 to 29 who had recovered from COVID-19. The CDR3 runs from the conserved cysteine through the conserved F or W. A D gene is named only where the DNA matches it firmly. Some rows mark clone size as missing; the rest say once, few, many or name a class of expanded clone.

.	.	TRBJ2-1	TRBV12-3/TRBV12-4	TGTGCCAGCAGTCCCTCGGGGAGTCCTGCCCCGTTCTTC	CASSPSGSPAPFF
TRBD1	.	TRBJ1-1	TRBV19	TGTGCCAGCCGGGACAGAGCCAACACTGAAGCTTTCTTT	CASRDRANTEAFF
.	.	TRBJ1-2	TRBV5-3	TGTGCCAGAAGCCCGGGGGGACCAGGCCCCTATGGCTACACCTTC	CARSPGGPGPYGYTF
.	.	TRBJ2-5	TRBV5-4	TGTGCCAGCAGCTTGGTTGGCTTCCAAGAGACCCAGTACTTC	CASSLVGFQETQYF
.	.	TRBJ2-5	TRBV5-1	TGCGCCAGCATGGGGGGTAGAGAGACCCAGTACTTC	CASMGGRETQYF
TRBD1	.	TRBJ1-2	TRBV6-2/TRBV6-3	TGTGCCAGCAGTTACCCCGGGACAGGGCTCGGCTACACCTTC	CASSYPGTGLGYTF
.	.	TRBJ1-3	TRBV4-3	TGCGCCAGCAGCCAAGACGGGGCTGGAAACACCATATATTTT	CASSQDGAGNTIYF
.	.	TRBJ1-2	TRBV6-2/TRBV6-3	TGTGCCAGCAGTTACTCCCTATCCACCCAACTCGGCTACACCTTC	CASSYSLSTQLGYTF
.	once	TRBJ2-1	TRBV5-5	TGTGCCAGCAGCTTGGGATCCCGCGGGTACAATGAGCAGTTCTTC	CASSLGSRGYNEQFF
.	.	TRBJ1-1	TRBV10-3	TGTGCCATCAGTGAGCCCGGTGACCCCCGGGGGTTCACTGAAGCTTTCTTT	CAISEPGDPRGFTEAFF
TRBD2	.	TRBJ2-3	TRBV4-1	TGCGCCAGCAGCCAAGAGGGAGGGGCAGATACGCAGTATTTT	CASSQEGGADTQYF
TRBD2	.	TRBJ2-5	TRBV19	TGTGCCAGTAGTCTAGATGTAACTAGCGGCCAAGAGACCCAGTACTTC	CASSLDVTSGQETQYF
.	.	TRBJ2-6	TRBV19	TGTGCCAGTTCCCCCCTATTTTCTGGGGCCAACGTCCTGACTTTC	CASSPLFSGANVLTF